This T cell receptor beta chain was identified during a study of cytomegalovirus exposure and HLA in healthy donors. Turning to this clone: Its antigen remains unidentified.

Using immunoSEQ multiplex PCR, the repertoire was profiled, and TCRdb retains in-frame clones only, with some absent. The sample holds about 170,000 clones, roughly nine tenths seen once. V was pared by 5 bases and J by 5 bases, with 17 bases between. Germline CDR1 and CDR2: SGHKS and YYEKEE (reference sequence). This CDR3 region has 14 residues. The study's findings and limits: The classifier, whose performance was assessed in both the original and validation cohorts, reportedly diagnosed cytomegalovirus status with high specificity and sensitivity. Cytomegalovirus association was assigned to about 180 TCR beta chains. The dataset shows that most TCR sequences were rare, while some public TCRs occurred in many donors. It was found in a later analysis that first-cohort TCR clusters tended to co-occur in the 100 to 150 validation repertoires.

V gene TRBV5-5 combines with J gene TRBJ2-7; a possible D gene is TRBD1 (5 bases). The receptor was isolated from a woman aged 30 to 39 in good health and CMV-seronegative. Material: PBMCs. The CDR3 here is CASRTVTGGHEQYF. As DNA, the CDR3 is TGTGCCAGCAGGACAGTCACAGGCGGCCACGAGCAGTACTTC. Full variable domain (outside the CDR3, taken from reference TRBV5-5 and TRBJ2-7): DAGVTQSPTHLIKTRGQQVTLRCSPISGHKSVSWYQQVLGQGPQFIFQYYEKEERGRGNFPDRFSARQFPNYSSELNVNALLLGDSALYLCASRTVTGGHEQYFGPGTRLTVT.